The TCR beta chain under discussion was sequenced for a study of T cell responses to AZD1222 COVID-19 vaccine (dated by TCRdb to the early 2020s). Context from the whole study: AZD1222 recipients given second doses at about 4 weeks or at about 12 weeks were pooled, since spike-specific TCR depth and breadth were not found to differ between the two schedules. A total of approximately 240 trial participants underwent TCR sequencing, of whom nearly 210 had received two doses of AZD1222 and approximately 25 had received two doses of the MenACWY control vaccine. Trial participants were enrolled by age into 18-55, 56-69 and 70-plus year subgroups, with about 150, 27 and 61 TCR-sequenced participants respectively. Results the study describes overall, beyond this receptor: Epitopes outside the regions mutated in the B.1.351 and B.1.1.7 variants were reportedly recognized by nearly half of the unique spike-specific TCRs. The 56-69-year group was small, and its depth increase did not reach significance, likely because of low power. The vaccine-associated CD4 TCRs covered the entire spike protein, and the dominant responses fell in regions 160-218 and 743-854. No day 14 peak-response samples were available, so repertoires were characterized only after the peak T cell response. Participants were mostly white British, with more females than males. The authors suggested clonal diversity may have been underestimated. Conclusions about previously exposed vaccinees were limited because only six AZD1222 recipients were SARS-CoV-2 seropositive at baseline. A significant rise in spike-specific TCR breadth and depth was observed after two AZD1222 doses relative to day 0 and relative to MenACWY recipients.

The junction carries 9 bases between V and J, which are trimmed by 6 bases and 4 bases respectively. The CDR3 sequence holds 12 residues, the cysteine and phenylalanine included. Kept here is only the CDR3 DNA, which spans 36 bases and is read in frame from base 1. According to the germline V gene, CDR1 reads MNHEY and CDR2 reads SVGAGI. The CDR3 regions of human TCRbeta chains were analyzed by immunosequencing. Turning to the authors' computational methods: Repertoire TCRs were checked for matches against a reference library of SARS-CoV-2-specific TCRs that had been generated using the MIRA antigen-specificity platform. Breadth meant the fraction of unique TCRs that were SARS-CoV-2-associated, whereas depth meant the fraction of total T cells that were SARS-CoV-2-associated. Using the MIRA data, every spike-specific TCR was mapped to the spike region that the TCR reacted to and assigned to either a CD4 or a CD8 class. Log10-transformed breadth and depth values were compared by one-way ANOVA with Sidak's multiple comparisons tests. TCRdb obtained this table from immuneACCESS and retained in-frame rearrangements with V and J assigned. These tables miss some clones; where compared with another copy, unresolved V genes account for less than half of the shortfall, and the remainder is unexplained. V, J and clone size were drawn from that table, and D and trimming were deduced from the DNA. The sample table lists about 85,000 clones, roughly 90% of them with a count of one. Jointly, the top ten make up approximately 3% of the sample.

The time point label, as the study defines it: baseline before first vaccination. Vaccinee samples were obtained from the UK trials COV001 and COV002, which included a single-blind randomized controlled phase 2/3 trial of AZD1222 (ChAdOx1 nCoV-19) in healthy adults. For TCRbeta chain sequencing, PBMC samples from trial participants were taken at day 0 and at day 28 after the second dose. Worth noting for this clone: Its target antigen remains unknown. There are no base qualities to consult, and no much larger clone falls within one base.

This sequence originates from an adult in good health. Specimen: peripheral blood, collected on day 0 of AZD1222 vaccination. This sequence uses TRBV6-5 and TRBJ1-1; the D gene cannot be resolved reliably. The DNA sequence reads TGTGCCAGCAGGAGGGAGGGCACTGAAGCTTTCTTT. Its protein product is CASRREGTEAFF.